Listed below are T cell receptor beta chains from one sample, sequenced in a study of monozygotic twins with inflammatory bowel disease. Following a re-call of the 5' RACE reads, TCRdb has one entry per CDR3 protein and lacks DNA. The sample table includes fewer than 200,000 distinct CDR3 sequences. Specimen: blood. Receptors were obtained from a human donor with ulcerative colitis or Crohn's disease, or a healthy co-twin of an affected twin (not recorded which). CDR3s include the opening cysteine and the closing phenylalanine or tryptophan. Each record gives: J gene, V gene, CDR3 protein.

TRBJ2-2,TRBV6-5,CASSYWSGVAGELFF
TRBJ2-3,TRBV20-1,CSAHKRESIDTQYF
TRBJ2-1,TRBV7-8,CASSLGTSGYNEQFF
TRBJ1-5,TRBV28,CASSPTGWQGVHQPQHF
TRBJ2-7,TRBV19,CASSIPGREQYF
TRBJ1-5,TRBV4-3,CASSQERRTSYSNQPQHF
TRBJ2-3,TRBV29-1,CSSRTGEGTDAQYF
TRBJ2-2,TRBV10-3,CAISGDTSNTGELFF
TRBJ1-1,TRBV20-1,CSARDPRRQGADAFF
TRBJ2-2,TRBV6-5,CASSYSTASGSGTGELFF
TRBJ2-1,TRBV5-6,CASSFGTKDEQFF
TRBJ2-5,TRBV6-1,CASSEAGTGGETQYF
TRBJ2-1,TRBV6-6,CASTRGGGSEQFF
TRBJ2-7,TRBV6-5,CASSRDRLFEQYF
TRBJ2-7,TRBV20-1,CSARGPTSGSFQQYF
TRBJ1-1,TRBV29-1,CSPRYQGRMEAFF
TRBJ1-5,TRBV29-1,CSVEEARGQPQHF
TRBJ1-2,TRBV12-3/TRBV12-4,CASSKTAGYTF
TRBJ2-5,TRBV6-2/TRBV6-3,CASTGTSSILQTQYF
TRBJ1-5,TRBV19,CASSIDGAGNQPQHF
TRBJ2-2,TRBV7-9,CASSLGREDTGELFF
TRBJ2-1,TRBV9,CASSGASYNEQFF
TRBJ2-3,TRBV27,CASSLSVRTWATVDTQYF
TRBJ2-3,TRBV11-2,CATSGRRTDTQYF
TRBJ2-5,TRBV29-1,CSVWGLPQETQYF
TRBJ1-2,TRBV29-1,CSVVGGNYGYTF
TRBJ1-2,TRBV28,CASRQTGDYGYTF
TRBJ2-7,TRBV12-3/TRBV12-4,CASSPTGVLSYEQYF
TRBJ2-7,TRBV7-2,CASSSAGQADSSYEQYF
TRBJ2-7,TRBV19,CASSIGAETYEQYF
TRBJ2-2,TRBV7-2,CASRSASGRIGTGELFF
TRBJ2-7,TRBV5-1,CASSLVGTSGNGEQYF
TRBJ2-3,TRBV2,CASSDRQVVTDTQYF
TRBJ1-5,TRBV5-1,CASSLEVSGGAQPQHF
TRBJ2-3,TRBV7-6,CAGSLQGSGRTDTQYF
TRBJ2-1,TRBV10-3,CAISESLAWNEQFF
TRBJ2-1,TRBV5-1,CASSSRLAGSGEQFF
TRBJ2-1,TRBV7-2,CASSLALAGKSRNEQFF
TRBJ2-3,TRBV6-5,CASSYLREGTDTQYF
TRBJ2-2,TRBV4-2,CASSGGLAGVNTGELFF
TRBJ1-1,TRBV19,CASSPDRGLEIEAFF
TRBJ2-1,TRBV19,CASVREKGYNEQFF
TRBJ2-1,TRBV6-6,CASSSTFNEQFF
TRBJ2-7,TRBV7-2,CASSLALVTGIAYEQYF
TRBJ1-6,TRBV27,CASSSPGVHNSPLHF
TRBJ2-1,TRBV20-1,CSARDLTSGGVAGYNEQFF
TRBJ2-2,TRBV7-3,CASSSAGTGTGELFF
TRBJ2-1,TRBV5-1,CASSFAGGNEQFF
TRBJ1-2,TRBV14,CASSQYVGSDYGYTF
TRBJ1-5,TRBV18,CASSEEGNQPQHF
TRBJ2-1,TRBV28,CASSLPWGTQFF
TRBJ1-1,TRBV18,CASSPLKQGYTEAFF